A single sample is the source of the 24 T cell receptor beta chains below, sequenced in a study of blood T cell repertoires in COVID-19. Data came from immunoSEQ multiplex PCR; TCRdb stores just in-frame clones and leaves some out. The sample lists 88,000 or so clones; over 70% were seen once. Sample: peripheral blood. The receptors here all came from a man aged 55 to 70 with acute or convalescent COVID-19.

This chain connects TRBV7-2 to TRBJ2-1, with TRBD2 matching 8 bases. The CDR3 consists of 14 residues. Germline CDR1 SGHTA, CDR2 FQGNSA. V shed 2 bases, J shed 5 bases, and the junction held 2 bases outside the gene matches. In DNA, the CDR3 is TGTGCCAGCAGCTTAACTAGCGGCCACAATGAGCAGTTCTTC. It is translated as CASSLTSGHNEQFF.

The CDR3 reads CAISEGLAGGFQETQYF. The CDR3 DNA follows: TGTGCCATCAGTGAGGGACTAGCGGGGGGCTTCCAAGAGACCCAGTACTTC. The rearrangement uses TRBV10-3 and TRBJ2-5; 14 positions agree with TRBD2. V lost 2 bases to trimming and J lost 1 base; unmatched junction nucleotides: 3. This CDR3 contains 17 residues. CDR1 and CDR2 (germline): ENHRY, SYGVKD.

The rearrangement links TRBV5-4 to TRBJ1-2, with D possibly matching TRBD1 (6 bases). V gave up 4 bases and J gave up 2 bases, with 18 bases separating them. Per the germline V gene, CDR1 is SGHNT and CDR2 is YYREEE (reference sequence). The CDR3 has 16 residues. The CDR3 is CASSQGRARGNYGYTF. CDR3 coding DNA: TGTGCCAGCAGCCAGGGACGAGCCAGGGGAAACTATGGCTACACCTTC.

V and J are TRBV12-3 or TRBV12-4 and TRBJ1-2; 7 nucleotides match TRBD1. This CDR3 is 13 amino acids long. V gave up 7 bases and J gave up 1 base; unmatched junction bases: 3. The CDR3 spells CASTRQGNYGYTF. The CDR3 region has the DNA TGTGCCAGCACCAGACAGGGTAACTATGGCTACACCTTC.

The rearrangement uses TRBV21-1 and TRBJ2-1; the table calls TRBD1, which could not be checked here. TRBV21-1 is reported as a pseudogene. The length of the CDR3 is 16 residues. The chain's CDR3 is CASSPPSRDRVNEQFF. The CDR3 DNA reads TGTGCCAGCAGCCCACCGAGTCGGGACAGGGTCAATGAGCAGTTCTTC.

The CDR3 protein is CASHAGGSYEQYF. The CDR3 DNA sequence: TGTGCCAGCCATGCAGGGGGCTCCTACGAGCAGTACTTC. The chain links TRBV6-5 to TRBJ2-7, with 7 positions matching TRBD1. This CDR3 spans 13 amino acids. The V gene's germline CDR1 is MNHEY and CDR2 SVGAGI. After removal of 8 bases from V and 0 bases from J, the junction contained 4 bases not matched to a gene.

The chain couples TRBV18 to TRBJ2-3, with 7 bases aligning to TRBD2. CDR3 length equals 16 residues. From germline, CDR1 is KGHSH and CDR2 LQKENI. Germline trimming cut 1 base from V and 1 base from J; bases unmatched to any gene: 5. The CDR3 here is CASSPRASGGTDTQYF. The CDR3, as DNA: TGTGCCAGCTCACCACGTGCAAGCGGGGGCACAGATACGCAGTATTTT.

The gene calls are TRBV9 and TRBJ2-3; 8 nucleotides line up with TRBD2. The CDR3 contains 17 residues. Germline assignment: CDR1 SGDLS and CDR2 YYNGEE. V was pared by 2 bases and J by 1 base, with 9 bases of the junction left unmatched. CDR3 sequence (DNA): TGTGCCAGCAGCGTCGAAACCGGACTAGCTGGCACAGATACGCAGTATTTT. Residues: CASSVETGLAGTDTQYF. Using reference TRBV9 and TRBJ2-3 for the parts outside the CDR3, the full variable domain is DSGVTQTPKHLITATGQRVTLRCSPRSGDLSVYWYQQSLDQGLQFLIQYYNGEERAKGNILERFSAQQFPDLHSELNLSSLELGDSALYFCASSVETGLAGTDTQYFGPGTRLTVL.

The chain is built from TRBV28 and TRBJ2-1; TRBD2 matches 7 bases. The CDR3 extends over 10 amino acids. Germline CDR1 and CDR2: MDHEN and SYDVKM. V shed 6 bases, J shed 15 bases, and the junction held 5 bases outside the gene matches. This chain's CDR3 is CASRGLDPFF. The DNA for the CDR3 is TGTGCCAGCAGAGGACTAGATCCGTTCTTC.

The CDR3 sequence: CASSGRGRETQYF. In nucleotides, the CDR3 is TGTGCCAGCAGTGGGCGGGGCCGTGAGACCCAGTACTTC. The chain employs TRBV25-1 and TRBJ2-5; D is possibly TRBD2 (6 bases). This CDR3 has 13 residues. Germline values: CDR1 MGHDK, CDR2 SYGVNS. Trimming left V 4 bases short and J 5 bases short, with 11 bases between.

CDR3 in amino acids: CASSLSGTPYEQYF. The CDR3, as DNA: TGTGCCAGCAGTTTATCCGGGACACCTTACGAGCAGTACTTC. The chain employs TRBV27 and TRBJ2-7, with a weak D call TRBD1 (6 bases). The CDR3 spans 14 residues. V lost 0 bases to trimming and J lost 4 bases, with 10 bases between them. The germline CDR1 and CDR2 sequences are MNHEY and SMNVEV (reference sequence).

The J gene is TRBJ2-7, the V gene TRBV27, with D unresolved. The CDR3 loop spans 12 amino acids. Trimming removed 6 bases from V and 1 base from J, with 7 bases in between. The germline gives CDR1 MNHEY, CDR2 SMNVEV (reference sequence). CDR3 in DNA: TGTGCCAGCAGCGCAACTTCCTACGAGCAGTACTTC. This codes for CASSATSYEQYF.

The chain combines TRBV24-1 with TRBJ2-7; D remains ambiguous. CDR1 and CDR2 (germline): KGHDR, SFDVKD. CDR3 length: 13 residues. The V end lost 0 bases, the J end lost 4 bases, and 6 bases lay between the germline ends. The CDR3 bases are TGTGCCACCAGTGATTTGGGCGGTTACGAGCAGTACTTC. Translated: CATSDLGGYEQYF.

CDR3 residues: CASSHADILGTIYF. Written as DNA, the CDR3 is TGTGCCAGCAGCCACGCGGACATCCTCGGCACCATATATTTT. The chain uses TRBV3-1 (or the pseudogene TRBV3-2) and TRBJ1-3; D possibly corresponds to TRBD1 (5 bases). Trimming took off 3 bases at V and 9 bases at J, with 15 bases between the two ends. Germline V lookup: CDR1 LGHDT, CDR2 YNNKEL (reference sequence). CDR3 length equals 14 residues.

V is TRBV6-5 and J is TRBJ2-5; D ambiguous. V was cut by 4 bases and J by 0 bases, with 12 bases left in between. The CDR3 loop spans 15 amino acids. The germline gives CDR1 MNHEY, CDR2 SVGAGI. CDR3 protein: CASSSRSTNQETQYF. The CDR3, as DNA: TGTGCCAGCAGTTCGAGAAGTACTAACCAAGAGACCCAGTACTTC.

The gene calls are TRBV5-1 and TRBJ1-1; maybe TRBD1 (6 bases). This CDR3 is built from 14 residues. Per germline, CDR1 SGHRS and CDR2 YFSETQ. The germline V and J ends were trimmed by 0 bases and 5 bases, with 11 bases remaining between them. The CDR3 sequence is CASSLAGAGTEAFF. The CDR3 coding sequence is TGCGCCAGCAGCTTGGCAGGGGCAGGGACTGAAGCTTTCTTT.

The chain is built from TRBV6-5 and TRBJ1-1, with a tentative D call TRBD1 (5 bases). The CDR3 totals 13 residues. Trimming stripped 2 bases from V and 4 bases from J, with 8 bases between. Germline CDR1 MNHEY, CDR2 SVGAGI. The CDR3 DNA sequence: TGTGCCAGCAGTTACAAAAGGGGCACTGAAGCTTTCTTT. It translates to CASSYKRGTEAFF.

This clone was counted once. This chain links TRBV12-3 or TRBV12-4 with TRBJ2-7, with 7 positions matching TRBD1. J gave up 5 bases and V 6 bases, and 4 bases lay outside the gene matches. The CDR3 spans 12 residues. The CDR3 nucleotides read TGTGCCAGCAGCCGGGGACAGAACGAGCAGTACTTC. The encoded protein is CASSRGQNEQYF.

The chain uses TRBV24-1 and TRBJ2-4, with TRBD1 identical over 8 bases. Germline assignment: CDR1 KGHDR and CDR2 SFDVKD. V was pared by 2 bases and J by 1 base, with 3 bases of the junction left unmatched. This CDR3 has 16 amino acids. CDR3 in DNA: TGTGCCACCAGTGATTCACGACAGGGGGCCAAAAACATTCAGTACTTC. Translation: CATSDSRQGAKNIQYF.

This sequence joins TRBV4-1 and TRBJ2-1; TRBD2 agrees at 9 bases. CDR1 is MGHRA and CDR2 is YSYEKL in the germline V gene. This CDR3 is built from 15 residues. J was trimmed by 2 bases and V by 1 base; bases with no gene match: 0. In nucleotides, the CDR3 is TGCGCCAGCAGCCAAGGCGGGAGGGCCTACAATGAGCAGTTCTTC. Its protein product is CASSQGGRAYNEQFF.

J is TRBJ1-3 and V is TRBV28; TRBD1 agrees at 10 bases. V gave up 8 bases and J gave up 0 bases; unmatched junction bases: 4. The germline V gene encodes CDR1 MDHEN and CDR2 SYDVKM. The CDR3 is 15 residues long. The CDR3 is CASGTGVNSGNTIYF. Written as DNA, the CDR3 is TGTGCCAGCGGGACAGGGGTGAACTCTGGAAACACCATATATTTT.

The chain uses TRBV19 and TRBJ2-3; weak D call: TRBD1 (5 bases). V was shortened by 8 bases and J by 0 bases, with 12 bases between the two germline ends. The germline gives CDR1 LNHDA, CDR2 SQIVND (reference sequence). CDR3 length equals 14 residues. DNA of the CDR3: TGTGCCAGTCGAGACAGTGCTAGCACAGATACGCAGTATTTT. Translated: CASRDSASTDTQYF.

This chain links TRBV19 with TRBJ2-7, with D uncertain. The length of the CDR3 is 16 residues. The germline V gene encodes CDR1 LNHDA and CDR2 SQIVND (reference sequence). V was cut by 4 bases and J by 0 bases, with 16 bases left in between. CDR3 sequence: CASSKRIAEVSYEQYF. The DNA of the CDR3 is TGTGCCAGTAGTAAACGCATCGCGGAAGTCTCCTACGAGCAGTACTTC.

This chain uses TRBV6-5 with TRBJ2-1, with 7 bases lining up with TRBD1. The CDR3 is 14 residues long. Germline loops: CDR1 MNHEY, CDR2 SVGAGI. After removal of 6 bases from V and 8 bases from J, the junction contained 10 bases not matched to a gene. The CDR3 spells CASRSTGFNYEQFF. CDR3 nucleotides: TGTGCCAGCAGATCGACAGGGTTTAACTATGAGCAGTTCTTC.